This note documents a single T cell receptor beta chain sequence. Its target is not known. This specimen comes from a study of cytomegalovirus exposure and HLA in healthy donors. Turning to the study itself: In an earlier analysis, around 120 million unique TCR beta sequences were found from about 180 million T cells. Findings and limits, study-wide: Apart from CMV serostatus, no immune exposure information was available. When presence/absence was analysed, sequencing depth was taken to be roughly uniform across donors.

Those who donated were healthy bone marrow donors. The PCR had 60 Vbeta and 13 Jbeta primers. Repertoires were generated with immunoSEQ multiplex PCR, while TCRdb's copy carries only in-frame clones and drops some. This table holds approximately 170,000 clones. The CDR3 runs to 14 residues. The trim removed 7 bases at V and 3 bases at J, leaving 5 bases unmatched. Germline CDR1 reads LNHDA; CDR2 reads SQIVND (reference sequence). The sequence came from a woman aged 18 to 35 in good health and CMV-seropositive. Source material: PBMCs. The genes are TRBV19 and TRBJ2-4; 8 nucleotides line up with TRBD1. Here the CDR3 DNA reads TGTGCCAGTATGCCGGACAGGGACAAAAACATTCAGTACTTC. Translating it yields CASMPDRDKNIQYF.